The entry that follows covers one TCR beta chain sequence. Which antigen it targets is not known. Base-call qualities are not available, and no considerably larger clone is one nucleotide away. The sample comes from a study of blood T cell repertoires in COVID-19 (dated by TCRdb to the early 2020s). Regarding the research as a whole: Samples from collaborators originated in the United States, Italy and Spain and spanned both the acute and convalescent phases of COVID-19. The repertoires were released in a freely available public database intended as a resource for research on the immune response to SARS-CoV-2. Deeply sampled blood TCRbeta repertoires from subjects exposed to, actively infected with, or recovered from COVID-19 were included in the dataset. Where HLA class I and class II types were available, the types were taken from metadata supplied by the sample provider, not from assay-based typing. Sample metadata almost always included a de-identified subject ID, COVID-19 status, age in years and sex. The material from the prospective study consisted of cDNA or gDNA derived from T cells, B-cell-depleted T cells, or PBMCs. Samples were obtained from the ongoing ImmuneRACE study (first 160 participants) and from over a thousand subjects provided by 6 global collaborators. Results and caveats for the whole study, not just this receptor: The quantity of clinical and demographic metadata differed by source and by participant and was supplied without curation.

TCRbeta CDR3 regions were amplified from genomic DNA using the immunoSEQ Assay, a bias-controlled multiplex PCR. On the study's bioinformatics: The number of nucleated cells in each sample was estimated from the amplification of reference gene primers within the assay. To quantify the absolute abundance of each unique TCRbeta CDR3 rearrangement, sequence reads were collapsed and filtered. Productive Simpson clonality was computed per sample as the square root of Simpson's diversity index over productive rearrangements. TCRdb mirrors the immuneACCESS table, restricted to in-frame sequences. Some clones are absent from its copies; in checked studies, under half trace to an unresolved V gene, and the reason for the others is unknown. The DNA gave D and trimming, while V, J and clone size come from that table. Within this sample are just over 300,000 clones, with about 90% of them counted one time only. The ten largest clones take up around 1.9% of the sample.

In Seattle, one collaborating source enrolled patients while the infection was active and tracked those patients longitudinally over the course of disease. The collaborating institutions used their own protocols to collect whole blood in K2EDTA tubes. Collaborator samples were shipped for TCRbeta analysis as frozen whole blood, isolated PBMCs, or DNA extracted from either sample type. Measured from the cysteine to the phenylalanine, the CDR3 is 16 residues long. Just CDR3 DNA is preserved here, 48 bases in frame from base 1. Here V drops 4 bases and J drops 3 bases, and the junction holds 9 bases not matched to any gene. CDR1 and CDR2 are read off the germline V gene as SGHRS and YFSETQ.

This TCR came from a woman under 40 with COVID-19, enrolled during active disease. Rearrangement joined TRBV5-1 to TRBJ2-3, with 9 middle bases fitting TRBD2. Sequencing was carried out using peripheral blood. CDR3 protein: CASSPTSGQTTDTQYF. The DNA sequence is as follows: TGCGCCAGCAGCCCTACTAGCGGGCAGACAACAGATACGCAGTATTTT.